Presented here are 14 T cell receptor beta chains from one specimen sequenced in a study of shared clonotypes between healthy human individuals. As defined, naive CD8 cells were CD45RO-negative and positively selected for CCR7, with terminally differentiated effector memory CD45RA+ cells excluded. The data were produced by immunoSEQ multiplex PCR, yet TCRdb's version contains in-frame clones alone and is incomplete. The table lists about 800,000 clones, about 96% of them singletons. Sequencing was done on a sample of naive CD8+ T cells sorted from blood. The origin of the receptors is a man aged 30 to 45 in good health.

The chain links TRBV2 to TRBJ2-7, with 9 nucleotides matching TRBD1. The CDR3 contains 15 residues. CDR1 and CDR2 from the germline V gene are SNHLY and FYNNEI. J lost 4 bases, V lost 5 bases, and 9 bases had no gene match. CDR3 residues: CASSPDRGSSYEQYF. CDR3 DNA sequence: TGTGCCAGCAGTCCGGACAGGGGTAGCTCGTACGAGCAGTACTTC.

This rearrangement joins TRBV27 to TRBJ1-1; no clear D gene. Germline CDR1 is MNHEY and CDR2 is SMNVEV (reference sequence). The CDR3 length is 13 residues. Trimming took off 6 bases at V and 0 bases at J, with 8 bases between the two ends. Here the CDR3 reads CASRPRLNTEAFF. CDR3 nucleotide sequence: TGTGCCAGCAGGCCCCGCTTGAACACTGAAGCTTTCTTT.

The gene calls are TRBV6-5 and TRBJ2-3; 10 bases agree with TRBD1. The germline CDR1 and CDR2 sequences are MNHEY and SVGAGI. Germline trimming cut 8 bases from V and 5 bases from J; bases unmatched to any gene: 7. The length of the CDR3 is 14 residues. The CDR3 coding sequence is TGTGCCAGCGCTAGGGGACAGGGGTTAGATACGCAGTATTTT. Translated: CASARGQGLDTQYF.

The chain joins TRBV28 to TRBJ2-5, with D tentatively TRBD1 (6 bases). The CDR3 contains 13 residues. The germline V and J ends were trimmed by 3 bases and 2 bases, with 7 bases remaining between them. CDR1 and CDR2 (germline): MDHEN, SYDVKM. The CDR3 coding sequence is TGTGCCAGCAGTTTCAGGGGACAAGAGACCCAGTACTTC. The encoded protein is CASSFRGQETQYF.

This chain links TRBV27 with TRBJ2-7; D ambiguous. V lost 6 bases, J lost 0 bases, and 9 bases lay in between. CDR1 and CDR2 from the germline V gene are MNHEY and SMNVEV (reference sequence). This CDR3 comprises 13 residues. CDR3 DNA: TGTGCCAGCAGGGCAGATCTCTCCTACGAGCAGTACTTC. Its protein is CASRADLSYEQYF.

The chain couples TRBV10-2 to TRBJ2-7; D is perhaps TRBD1 (6 bases). The ends were cut back, 8 bases at V and 6 bases at J, with 17 bases in the middle. The CDR3 consists of 13 residues. Germline V gene data show CDR1 as WSHSY and CDR2 as SAAADI. The CDR3 is CASVVGGSGEQYF. The CDR3 coding sequence is TGCGCCAGCGTGGTAGGGGGTTCAGGCGAGCAGTACTTC.

The V call is TRBV9, the J call TRBJ2-3; D is ambiguous. V shed 0 bases and J shed 6 bases, with 14 bases lying between them. The CDR3 length is 15 residues. The germline gives CDR1 SGDLS, CDR2 YYNGEE. The DNA for the CDR3 is TGTGCCAGCAGCGTAGAAGGACGCTTAGGCGATACGCAGTATTTT. Protein sequence: CASSVEGRLGDTQYF.

The chain carries TRBV7-9 and TRBJ1-4; D might be TRBD1 (6 bases). CDR3 size: 16 residues. CDR1 SEHNR and CDR2 FQNEAQ come from the germline V gene (reference sequence). V shed 4 bases and J shed 6 bases, with 18 bases lying between them. The CDR3 sequence is CASSSVRTEDYEKLFF. CDR3 DNA sequence: TGTGCCAGCAGCTCAGTAAGGACAGAGGATTATGAAAAACTGTTTTTT.

V gene TRBV25-1 combines with J gene TRBJ1-1, with 10 positions matching TRBD1. The V and J ends lost 1 base and 6 bases, in that order; junction bases with no gene match: 14. CDR3 size: 18 residues. Germline values: CDR1 MGHDK, CDR2 SYGVNS. In DNA, the CDR3 is TGTGCCAGCAGTGAATTCCTACTCACGGGGACAGGGGAGGCTGAAGCTTTCTTT. Translated: CASSEFLLTGTGEAEAFF.

V is TRBV7-8 and J is TRBJ2-7; unclear D gene. This CDR3 contains 13 residues. With 6 bases removed from V and 3 bases from J, the gap between germline ends came to 12 bases. The germline CDR1 and CDR2 sequences are SGHVS and FQNEAQ. Here the CDR3 reads CASRPPMDYEQYF. CDR3 DNA sequence: TGTGCCAGCAGACCACCCATGGACTACGAGCAGTACTTC. Full variable domain (outside the CDR3, taken from reference TRBV7-8 and TRBJ2-7): GAGVSQSPRYKVAKRGQDVALRCDPISGHVSLFWYQQALGQGPEFLTYFQNEAQLDKSGLPSDRFFAERPEGSVSTLKIQRTQQEDSAVYLCASRPPMDYEQYFGPGTRLTVT.

The rearrangement links TRBV6-6 to TRBJ2-7; 7 bases are shared with TRBD1. This CDR3 region has 15 residues. Germline CDR1 MNHNY, CDR2 SVGAGI (reference sequence). J lost 0 bases, V lost 0 bases, and 2 bases had no gene match. CDR3 protein: CASSYSRDSSYEQYF. CDR3 nucleotide sequence: TGTGCCAGCAGTTACTCAAGGGACAGCTCCTACGAGCAGTACTTC.

The chain couples TRBV10-3 to TRBJ2-3; TRBD2 matches at 10 bases. CDR3 length: 15 residues. The germline V gene has CDR1 ENHRY and CDR2 SYGVKD. Trimming took 7 bases from V and 5 from J; bases not matched to a gene: 9. The CDR3 region has the DNA TGTGCCATCAATATAGCGGGAGGAGGAGTAGATACGCAGTATTTT. It specifies CAINIAGGGVDTQYF.

Concerning this clone itself: Other nucleotide sequences from this sample produce the same CDR3. The V gene is TRBV9, the J gene TRBJ1-5; D unclear. Trimming removed 0 bases from V and 4 bases from J, with 5 bases in between. This CDR3 is built from 13 residues. Per germline, CDR1 SGDLS and CDR2 YYNGEE. CDR3 in DNA: TGTGCCAGCAGCGTAGACGGGAATCAGCCCCAGCATTTT. This codes for CASSVDGNQPQHF.

In DNA form, the CDR3 reads TGCGCCAGCAGCCCTAATTCAGATACGCAGTATTTT. Protein sequence: CASSPNSDTQYF. J is TRBJ2-3 and V is TRBV10-2; D call uncertain. This CDR3 contains 12 residues. With 6 bases removed from V and 4 bases from J, the gap between germline ends came to 8 bases. CDR1 WSHSY and CDR2 SAAADI come from the germline V gene.